This T cell receptor beta chain appears in the sequencing data of a study of T-cell memory formation after mild COVID-19. Study results and limitations: The study found balanced CD4/CD8 in clones contracting day 15 to 85 and a CD4+ lean in later expanders.

This clonotype was found a few times. Its specificity is unknown. TCRdb reanalysed the 5' RACE reads using MiXCR and keeps one entry per CDR3 protein. The table lists 150,000 to 200,000 distinct CDR3 sequences, around 16% of them singletons. Germline CDR1 is ENHRY and CDR2 is SYGVKD. There are 13 residues in the CDR3. Between the trimmed V and J ends, which lost 7 bases and 6 bases, there was a span of 15 bases. Sequencing was performed on PBMCs or a T cell subset sorted from them (not recorded which). The sequence came from an adult woman who had mild COVID-19 (a few samples of this study predate the infection). Cell type and time point are not known. This sequence joins TRBV10-3 and TRBJ1-2, with D perhaps matching TRBD1 (5 bases). The DNA of the CDR3 is TGTGCCATCACCCCTCGACAGTCTGATGGCTACACCTTC. This translates into CAITPRQSDGYTF.